The 9 T cell receptor beta chains below were found in one sample sequenced in a study of T cells in Graves' hyperthyroidism and ophthalmopathy. TCR beta CDR3 sequences were amplified from RNA transcripts. HTBI primers were the set used in a first-round RT-PCR of the TCR CDR3. TCRdb called the multiplex PCR reads again in MiXCR, with one record for every CDR3 protein. The sample consists of approximately 560,000 distinct CDR3 sequences, about a sixth of them appearing once. The sample was blood. The receptors were sampled from a woman aged 25 to 39 with Graves' hyperthyroidism.

This clonotype was recorded a few times. The gene calls are TRBV27 and TRBJ2-7; 10 nucleotides line up with TRBD2. The CDR3 runs to 16 residues. With 6 bases clipped from V and 3 bases from J, the junction kept 11 bases outside the gene matches. CDR1 is MNHEY and CDR2 is SMNVEV in the germline V gene (reference sequence). CDR3 in amino acids: CASSLGLATENYEQYF. The CDR3 coding sequence is TGTGCCAGCAGCCTGGGACTAGCGACCGAAAACTACGAGCAGTACTTC.

This clonotype was counted many times. V gene TRBV5-1 combines with J gene TRBJ2-7; 9 positions match TRBD2. Trimming removed 5 bases from V and 6 bases from J; junction bases left unmatched: 6. CDR1 and CDR2 from the germline V gene are SGHRS and YFSETQ. The CDR3 has 13 amino acids. CDR3 coding DNA: TGCGCCAGCAGGGCTAGCGGGACTGTCGAGCAGTACTTC. Translated, it gives CASRASGTVEQYF.

The chain joins TRBV7-9 to TRBJ2-3; 8 bases are shared with TRBD2. There are 18 residues in the CDR3. V shed 4 bases, J shed 3 bases, and the junction held 15 bases outside the gene matches. Germline V lookup: CDR1 SEHNR, CDR2 FQNEAQ (reference sequence). The CDR3 DNA sequence: TGTGCCAGCAGCTGGGTCGCCGGGAGGGTTGTGCGGACAGATACGCAGTATTTT. The encoded protein is CASSWVAGRVVRTDTQYF.

In this sample, this clonotype turned up a few times. The chain carries TRBV7-9 and TRBJ2-1, with 7 bases identical to TRBD1. This CDR3 contains 16 residues. Germline trimming cut 5 bases from V and 5 bases from J; bases unmatched to any gene: 12. CDR1 and CDR2 from the germline V gene are SEHNR and FQNEAQ (reference sequence). The CDR3 nucleotides read TGTGCCAGCAGCCCGAGGGGGAACACAGGGGACAATGAGCAGTTCTTC. Translated, it gives CASSPRGNTGDNEQFF.

The sample holds many counts of this clonotype. The rearrangement joins TRBV12-3 or TRBV12-4 to TRBJ2-7; D gene uncertain. The CDR3 consists of 13 residues. Between the trimmed V and J ends, which lost 7 bases and 2 bases, there was a span of 12 bases. The CDR3 region has the DNA TGTGCCAGCACACTGGACCCCGCCTACGAGCAGTACTTC. Translated, it gives CASTLDPAYEQYF.

In regard to this clonotype: One base away lies a much larger clone, so this may be a sequencing read error. This rearrangement joins TRBV6-2 or TRBV6-3 to TRBJ2-2; possibly TRBD1 or TRBD2 for D (6 bases each). The germline V gene has CDR1 MNHEY and CDR2 SVGEGT. This CDR3 has 13 amino acids. CDR3 sequence: CASRRRDTGGLFF. The CDR3 DNA is TGTGCCAGCAGACGACGGGACACCGGGGGGCTGTTTTTT.

In this sample, this clonotype turned up a few times. The chain has TRBV6-1 and TRBJ2-1; TRBD2 aligns across 11 bases. This CDR3 contains 16 residues. The germline CDR1 and CDR2 sequences are MNHNS and SASEGT. V gave up 1 base and J gave up 7 bases; unmatched junction bases: 6. The CDR3 nucleotides read TGTGCCAGCAGTGAAGGGGTAGCGGGGGGGGGGAATGAGCAGTTCTTC. Its translation is CASSEGVAGGGNEQFF.

The chain is built from TRBV20-1 and TRBJ2-1, with D unclear. Germline V gene lookup returns CDR1 DFQATT and CDR2 SNEGSKA (reference sequence). This CDR3 spans 14 amino acids. Deletions cut 6 bases from V and 4 bases from J, with 16 bases between. CDR3 sequence (DNA): TGCAGTGCACCGGAGAGAGAGGAGTACAATGAGCAGTTCTTC. Translated: CSAPEREEYNEQFF.

This chain joins TRBV7-6 and TRBJ2-5; D ambiguous. The CDR3 loop spans 13 amino acids. V was trimmed by 2 bases and J by 4 bases, leaving 8 bases between them. Germline V lookup: CDR1 SGHVS, CDR2 FNYEAQ. The CDR3, as DNA: TGTGCCAGCAGCTTAAAACCGGCAGAGACCCAGTACTTC. Protein sequence: CASSLKPAETQYF. The full variable domain, in which reference TRBV7-6 and TRBJ2-5 provide the parts outside the CDR3, is GAGVSQSPRYKVTKRGQDVALRCDPISGHVSLYWYRQALGQGPEFLTYFNYEAQQDKSGLPNDRFSAERPEGSISTLTIQRTEQRDSAMYRCASSLKPAETQYFGPGTRLLVL.